This T cell receptor beta chain was sequenced for a study of T-cell reconstitution after alpha-beta-depleted transplantation in children. Findings of the study overall: It was surviving recipient T cells and thymic progenitors that gave some patients high TCRbeta diversity at day 60. Reportedly, alpha-beta T cells present about two months post-transplant originated from several hundred expanded clones of graft origin. Counts and diversity of T cells one year after transplant came mostly from newly produced T cells.

Construction of the TCRbeta library involved unique molecular identifiers. TCRdb reprocessed the PCR reads via MiXCR and lists one record per CDR3 protein. The data contain hundreds of thousands of distinct CDR3 sequences, about 26% of them seen just once; the ten biggest clones take up roughly 2.6%. This clonotype came up a few times. Antigen unknown. Germline CDR1 reads SQVTM; CDR2 reads ANQGSEA. The CDR3 has 13 amino acids. Trimming stripped 4 bases from V and 5 bases from J, with 14 bases between. V and J are TRBV29-1 and TRBJ2-5, with D tentatively TRBD2 (6 bases). This specimen was PBMCs, taken before TCRalphabeta/CD19-depleted stem cell transplant. The clonotype comes from a girl aged 2 to 10 with Fanconi anemia, due to receive a stem cell transplant. The CDR3 DNA reads TGCAGCGTTGCCCCCCAGGGACTTGAGACCCAGTACTTC. This sequence encodes CSVAPQGLETQYF. The whole variable domain, remainder taken from reference TRBV29-1 and TRBJ2-5, is SAVISQKPSRDICQRGTSLTIQCQVDSQVTMMFWYRQQPGQSLTLIATANQGSEATYESGFVIDKFPISRPNLTFSTLTVSNMSPEDSSIYLCSVAPQGLETQYFGPGTRLLVL.